This T cell receptor beta chain was sequenced in a study of T cell responses to AZD1222 COVID-19 vaccine. As concerns this clone: The antigen remains unidentified.

General observations from the study: Only 5 or 6 AZD1222 recipients were seropositive at baseline. Clonal diversity was possibly underestimated, and white British individuals and females predominated among donors.

Trimming pared 5 bases from V and 9 bases from J, leaving 17 bases between. The germline CDR1 and CDR2 sequences are SGHTA and FQGNSA. There are 14 residues in the CDR3. Generated by immunoSEQ multiplex PCR, the TCRdb table keeps only in-frame clones and is missing some. This sample has about 85,000 clones, with 70% to 90% found just once. The sequence was collected from an adult in good health. The sequencing used peripheral blood, collected on day 0 of AZD1222 vaccination. The chain carries TRBV7-2 and TRBJ2-1; no reliable D call. The CDR3 is CASSLNGRNGEQFF. The CDR3 DNA reads TGTGCCAGCAGCCTGAATGGACGGAATGGTGAGCAGTTCTTC. The full variable domain, in which reference TRBV7-2 and TRBJ2-1 provide the parts outside the CDR3, is GAGVSQSPSNKVTEKGKDVELRCDPISGHTALYWYRQSLGQGLEFLIYFQGNSAPDKSGLPSDRFSAERTGGSVSTLTIQRTQQEDSAVYLCASSLNGRNGEQFFGPGTRLTVL.